The present TCR beta chain was sequenced within a study of blood T cell repertoires in COVID-19. Looking at the study overall: PBMCs, B-cell-depleted T cells, or T cells provided the cDNA or gDNA that made up the material.

Study processing details: Amplification from reference gene primers served as the basis for estimated nucleated cell counts. Data came from immunoSEQ multiplex PCR; TCRdb stores just in-frame clones and leaves some out. The DNA was the basis for D and trimming; V, J and clone size are from that table. The sample lists about 380,000 clones, about 87% occurring once. Germline V CDR1 and CDR2: SGHRS, YFSETQ. The CDR3 contains 13 residues. Between the trimmed V and J ends, which lost 5 bases and 13 bases, there was a span of 21 bases. Sequenced input: PBMCs or T cells enriched from blood (not recorded which). This TCR was recovered from a young man who had recovered from COVID-19. The chain uses TRBV5-1 and TRBJ1-2; D is possibly TRBD1 (6 bases). CDR3 DNA: TGCGCCAGCAGTTCGACAGGTGGGCTTCGATGCACCTTC. Translation gives CASSSTGGLRCTF. Full variable domain (remainder filled in from reference TRBV5-1 and TRBJ1-2): KAGVTQTPRYLIKTRGQQVTLSCSPISGHRSVSWYQQTPGQGLQFLFEYFSETQRNKGNFPGRFSGRQFSNSRSEMNVSTLELGDSALYLCASSSTGGLRCTFGSGTRLTVV.